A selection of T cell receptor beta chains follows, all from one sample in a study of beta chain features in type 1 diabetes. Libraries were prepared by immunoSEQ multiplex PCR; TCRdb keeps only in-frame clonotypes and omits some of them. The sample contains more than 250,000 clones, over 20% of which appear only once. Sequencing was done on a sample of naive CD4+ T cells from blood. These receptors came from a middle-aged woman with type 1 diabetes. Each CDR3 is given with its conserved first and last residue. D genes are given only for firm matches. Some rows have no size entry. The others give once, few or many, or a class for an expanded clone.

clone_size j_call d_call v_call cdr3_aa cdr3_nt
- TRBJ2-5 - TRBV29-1 CSVGTPPETQYF TGCAGCGTCGGGACACCCCCAGAGACCCAGTACTTC
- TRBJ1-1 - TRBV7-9 CASSLQVDTEAFF TGTGCCAGCAGCCTACAGGTGGACACTGAAGCTTTCTTT
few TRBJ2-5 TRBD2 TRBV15 CATSRGLAGRQETQYF TGTGCCACCAGCAGAGGTCTAGCGGGGCGTCAAGAGACCCAGTACTTC
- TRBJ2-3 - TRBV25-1 CASAEVGADTQYF TGTGCCAGCGCTGAAGTGGGCGCAGATACGCAGTATTTT
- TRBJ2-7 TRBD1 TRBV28 CASSLTGDHEQYF TGTGCCAGCAGTTTGACAGGGGATCACGAGCAGTACTTC
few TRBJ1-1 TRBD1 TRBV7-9 CASSLGTGLATEAFF TGTGCCAGCAGCTTAGGGACAGGGCTAGCCACTGAAGCTTTCTTT
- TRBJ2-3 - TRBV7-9 CASSLDRATDTQYF TGTGCCAGCAGCTTAGACAGGGCCACAGATACGCAGTATTTT
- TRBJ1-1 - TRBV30 CAWSVPGPEAFF TGTGCCTGGAGTGTACCTGGTCCTGAGGCTTTCTTT
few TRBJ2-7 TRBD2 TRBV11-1 CASRFRAGAYEQYF TGTGCCAGCAGGTTCCGAGCGGGAGCCTACGAGCAGTACTTC
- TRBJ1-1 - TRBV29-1 CSVMQGTEAFF TGCAGCGTTATGCAGGGGACTGAAGCTTTCTTT
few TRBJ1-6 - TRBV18 CASSPSSPEPNSPLHF TGTGCCAGCTCACCCAGTTCTCCGGAGCCGAATTCACCCCTCCACTTT
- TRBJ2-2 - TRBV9 CASSVLVGELFF TGTGCCAGCAGCGTCCTCGTCGGGGAGCTGTTTTTT
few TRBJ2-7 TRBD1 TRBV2 CASSEGGQGIPLRYEQYF TGTGCCAGCAGTGAAGGAGGACAGGGGATACCTCTCCGTTACGAGCAGTACTTC
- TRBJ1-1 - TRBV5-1 CASSLGRGLPEAFF TGCGCCAGCAGCTTGGGTCGGGGATTGCCTGAAGCTTTCTTT
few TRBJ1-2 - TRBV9 CASSPVQVGYTF TGTGCCAGCAGCCCAGTCCAGGTTGGCTACACCTTC
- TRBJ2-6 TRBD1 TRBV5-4 CASSVRDRGLDGANVLTF TGTGCCAGCAGTGTTAGGGACAGGGGGCTAGATGGGGCCAACGTCCTGACTTTC
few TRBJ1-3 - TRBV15 CATSRDRFAGNTIYF TGTGCCACCAGCAGAGATCGGTTTGCTGGAAACACCATATATTTT
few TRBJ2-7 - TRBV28 CASVYSYEQYF TGTGCCAGCGTTTACTCCTACGAGCAGTACTTC
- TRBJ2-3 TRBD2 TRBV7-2 CASSLAGSGVGDTQYF TGTGCCAGCAGCTTAGCGGGTAGCGGGGTGGGCGATACGCAGTATTTT
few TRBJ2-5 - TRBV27 CASSRQKKETQYF TGTGCCAGCAGTCGACAGAAAAAAGAGACCCAGTACTTC
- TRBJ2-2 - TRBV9 CASSGPGHGGELFF TGTGCCAGCAGCGGACCGGGACATGGCGGGGAGCTGTTTTTT
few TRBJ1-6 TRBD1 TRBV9 CASSAEGGEGASPLHF TGTGCCAGCAGCGCAGAAGGGGGCGAAGGGGCTTCACCCCTCCACTTT
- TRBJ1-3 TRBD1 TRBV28 CASSTGTAGNTIYF TGTGCCAGCAGTACCGGGACAGCGGGAAACACCATATATTTT